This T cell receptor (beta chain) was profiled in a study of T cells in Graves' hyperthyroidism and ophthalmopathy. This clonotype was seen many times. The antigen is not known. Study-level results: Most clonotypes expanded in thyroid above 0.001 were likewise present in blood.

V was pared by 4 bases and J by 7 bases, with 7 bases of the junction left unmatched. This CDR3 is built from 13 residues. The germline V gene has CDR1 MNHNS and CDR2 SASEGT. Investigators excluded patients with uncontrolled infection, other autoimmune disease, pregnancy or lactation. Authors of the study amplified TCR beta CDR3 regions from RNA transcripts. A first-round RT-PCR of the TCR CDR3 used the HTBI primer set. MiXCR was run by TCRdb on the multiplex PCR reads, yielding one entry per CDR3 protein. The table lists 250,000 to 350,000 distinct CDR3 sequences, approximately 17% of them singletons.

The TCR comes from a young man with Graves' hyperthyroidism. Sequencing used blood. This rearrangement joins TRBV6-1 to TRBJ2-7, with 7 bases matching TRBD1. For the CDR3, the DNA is TGTGCCAGCAGTGGGGCAGGGGGTGGAGAGCAGTACTTC. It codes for CASSGAGGGEQYF.